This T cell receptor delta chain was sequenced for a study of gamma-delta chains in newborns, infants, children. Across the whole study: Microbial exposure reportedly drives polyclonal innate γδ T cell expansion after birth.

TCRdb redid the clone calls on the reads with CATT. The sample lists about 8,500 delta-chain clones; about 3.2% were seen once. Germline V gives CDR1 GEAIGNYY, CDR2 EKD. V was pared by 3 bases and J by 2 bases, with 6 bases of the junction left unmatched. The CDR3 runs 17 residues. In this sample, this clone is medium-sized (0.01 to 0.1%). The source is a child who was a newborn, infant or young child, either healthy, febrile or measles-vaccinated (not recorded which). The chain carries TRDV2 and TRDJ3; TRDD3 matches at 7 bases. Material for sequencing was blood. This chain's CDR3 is CACDATGDTWDTRQMFF. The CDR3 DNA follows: TGTGCCTGTGACGCTACTGGGGATACCTGGGACACCCGACAGATGTTTTTC.